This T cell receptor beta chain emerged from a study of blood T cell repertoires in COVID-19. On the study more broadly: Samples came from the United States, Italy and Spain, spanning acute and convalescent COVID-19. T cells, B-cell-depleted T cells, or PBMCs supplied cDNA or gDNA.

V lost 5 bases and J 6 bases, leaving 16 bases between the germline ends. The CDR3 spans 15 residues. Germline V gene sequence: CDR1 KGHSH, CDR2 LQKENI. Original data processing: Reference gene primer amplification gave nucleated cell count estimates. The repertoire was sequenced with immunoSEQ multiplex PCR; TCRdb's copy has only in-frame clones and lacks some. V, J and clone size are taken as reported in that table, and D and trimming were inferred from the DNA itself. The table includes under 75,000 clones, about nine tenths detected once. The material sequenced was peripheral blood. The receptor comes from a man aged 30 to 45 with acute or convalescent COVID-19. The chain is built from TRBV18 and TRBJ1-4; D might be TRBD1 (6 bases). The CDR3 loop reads CASSVTQGTDEKLFF. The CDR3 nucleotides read TGTGCCAGCTCAGTCACCCAGGGGACGGATGAAAAACTGTTTTTT.